This TCR beta chain originates from a study of T cells in Graves' hyperthyroidism and ophthalmopathy. TCR beta CDR3 regions were amplified from RNA transcripts. HTBI primers were the set used in a first-round RT-PCR of the TCR CDR3. In TCRdb, the multiplex PCR reads were re-called with MiXCR into one record per CDR3 protein. The table records a few hundred thousand distinct CDR3 sequences, 15% to 20% of them present only once. V lost 6 bases and J lost 0, with 8 bases in between. The CDR3 is 13 residues long. This clonotype came up many times. This chain links TRBV12-3 or TRBV12-4 with TRBJ1-1; no clear D. The source material was blood. This TCR came from a woman in her 40s with Graves' ophthalmopathy. The CDR3, as DNA: TGTGCCAGCAGGTCATGGATGAACACTGAAGCTTTCTTT. Its protein is CASRSWMNTEAFF.